The clone carrying this T cell receptor beta chain occurred many times. What it recognizes is unknown. The sample carries other DNA sequences with the same CDR3. Cell sorting via CD45RO/CCR7/CD25/CD127/CD95/CD27 was performed to obtain CD4+ naive, central memory, regulatory and stem cell-like memory cells. What was sequenced were expressed TCRB transcripts, since all of the isolated RNA had been reverse transcribed. Here immunoSEQ multiplex PCR was the method, and the copy in TCRdb shows in-frame clones only, minus some. This table holds almost 350,000 clones, 9.3% found once. Per germline, CDR1 SEHNR and CDR2 FQNEAQ (reference sequence). This CDR3 is built from 13 residues. Trimming left V 3 bases short and J 6 bases short, with 11 bases between. The source of the sample is a study of beta chain features in type 1 diabetes. Study background: Examined across all samples were over 85 million sorted cells.

Whole-study results and caveats: Within each of all four CD4+ subsets, Type 1 diabetes patients had TCRB CDR3s that were moderately but significantly shorter. Researchers could not determine here whether HLA type influences TCRB rearrangement.

Sequences were obtained from central memory CD4+ T cells from blood. The chain is built from TRBV7-9 and TRBJ1-2; D is uncertain. This receptor was obtained from a man aged 25 to 45 with type 1 diabetes. The CDR3 DNA follows: TGTGCCAGCAGCTTGTGGGCGGCTGATGGCTACACCTTC. It translates to CASSLWAADGYTF.